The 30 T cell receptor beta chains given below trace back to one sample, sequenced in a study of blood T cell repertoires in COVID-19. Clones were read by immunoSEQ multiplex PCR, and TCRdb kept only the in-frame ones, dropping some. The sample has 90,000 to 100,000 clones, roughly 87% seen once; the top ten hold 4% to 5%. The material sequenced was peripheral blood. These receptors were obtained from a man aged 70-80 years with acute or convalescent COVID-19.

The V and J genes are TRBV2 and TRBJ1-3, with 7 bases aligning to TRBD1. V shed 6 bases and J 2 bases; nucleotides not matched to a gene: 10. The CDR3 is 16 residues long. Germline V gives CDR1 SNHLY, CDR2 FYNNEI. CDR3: CASSKDNRGAGNTIYF. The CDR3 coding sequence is TGTGCCAGCAGCAAAGATAACAGGGGCGCTGGAAACACCATATATTTT.

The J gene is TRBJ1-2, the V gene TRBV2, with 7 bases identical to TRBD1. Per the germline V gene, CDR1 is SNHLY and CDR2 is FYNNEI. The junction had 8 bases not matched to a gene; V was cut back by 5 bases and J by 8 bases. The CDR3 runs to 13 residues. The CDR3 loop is CASSMNRGVGYTF. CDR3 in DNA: TGTGCCAGCAGTATGAACAGGGGAGTGGGCTACACCTTC.

In DNA, the CDR3 is TGCGCCAGCAGCGGACAGGGGGCGCTTGCTAATGAAAAACTGTTTTTT. Translating it yields CASSGQGALANEKLFF. The V call is TRBV5-1, the J call TRBJ1-4; 11 positions match TRBD1. Germline assignment: CDR1 SGHRS and CDR2 YFSETQ. Unmatched junction bases numbered 5, after V lost 4 bases and J lost 3 bases. The CDR3 spans 16 residues.

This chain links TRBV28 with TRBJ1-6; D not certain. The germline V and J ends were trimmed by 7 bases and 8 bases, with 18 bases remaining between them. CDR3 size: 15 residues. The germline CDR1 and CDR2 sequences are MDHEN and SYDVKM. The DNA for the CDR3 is TGTGCCAGCACCGAGGGCAGGTTTGGACATTCACCCCTCCACTTT. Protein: CASTEGRFGHSPLHF.

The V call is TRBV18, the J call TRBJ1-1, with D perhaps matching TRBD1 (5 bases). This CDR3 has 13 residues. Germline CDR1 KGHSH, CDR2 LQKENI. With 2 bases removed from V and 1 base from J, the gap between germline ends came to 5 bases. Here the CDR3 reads CASSPTGNTEAFF. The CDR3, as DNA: TGTGCCAGCTCACCAACAGGGAACACTGAAGCTTTCTTT.

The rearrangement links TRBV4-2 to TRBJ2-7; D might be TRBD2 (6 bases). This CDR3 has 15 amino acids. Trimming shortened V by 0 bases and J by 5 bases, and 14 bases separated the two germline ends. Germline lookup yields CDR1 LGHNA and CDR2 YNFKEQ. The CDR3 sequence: CASSQEGREENEQYF. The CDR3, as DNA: TGTGCCAGCAGCCAAGAAGGCAGGGAGGAAAACGAGCAGTACTTC.

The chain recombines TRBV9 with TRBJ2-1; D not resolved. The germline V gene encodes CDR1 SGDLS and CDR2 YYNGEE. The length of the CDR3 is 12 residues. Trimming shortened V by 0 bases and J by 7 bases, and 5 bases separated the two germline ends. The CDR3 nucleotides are TGTGCCAGCAGCGTAGGGCTGAATGAGCAGTTCTTC. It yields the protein CASSVGLNEQFF. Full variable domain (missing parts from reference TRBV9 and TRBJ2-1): DSGVTQTPKHLITATGQRVTLRCSPRSGDLSVYWYQQSLDQGLQFLIQYYNGEERAKGNILERFSAQQFPDLHSELNLSSLELGDSALYFCASSVGLNEQFFGPGTRLTVL.

The DNA for the CDR3 is TGTGCCAGCAGCTCCCCCCGCGCATCAGGAAACCACGAGCAGTACTTC. This encodes CASSSPRASGNHEQYF. The rearrangement links TRBV7-9 to TRBJ2-7; no clear D gene. This CDR3 region has 16 residues. Germline V CDR1 and CDR2: SEHNR, FQNEAQ (reference sequence). V was shortened by 4 bases and J by 5 bases, with 21 bases between the two germline ends. The full variable domain, completed using reference TRBV7-9 and TRBJ2-7, is DTGVSQNPRHKITKRGQNVTFRCDPISEHNRLYWYRQTLGQGPEFLTYFQNEAQLEKSRLLSDRFSAERPKGSFSTLEIQRTEQGDSAMYLCASSSPRASGNHEQYFGPGTRLTVT.

The CDR3 nucleotides are TGTGCCAGCAGTTACGGACTGACAGGGGGGACCACTGAAGCTTTCTTT. Amino acids: CASSYGLTGGTTEAFF. This sequence joins TRBV6-5 and TRBJ1-1; 9 nucleotides align to TRBD1. Germline assignment: CDR1 MNHEY and CDR2 SVGAGI. Trimming took 2 bases from V and 4 from J; bases not matched to a gene: 8. This CDR3 contains 16 residues.

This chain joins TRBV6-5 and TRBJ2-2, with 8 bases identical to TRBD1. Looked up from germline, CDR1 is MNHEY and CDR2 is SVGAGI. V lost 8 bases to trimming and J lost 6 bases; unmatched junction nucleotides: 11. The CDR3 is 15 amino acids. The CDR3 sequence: CASPISGTGPGELFF. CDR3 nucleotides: TGTGCCAGCCCCATCTCCGGGACAGGCCCCGGGGAGCTGTTTTTT.

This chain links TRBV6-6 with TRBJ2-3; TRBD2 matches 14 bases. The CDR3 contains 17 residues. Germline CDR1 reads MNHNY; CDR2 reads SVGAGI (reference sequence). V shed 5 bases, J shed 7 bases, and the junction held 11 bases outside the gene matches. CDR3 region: CASSPYSTSGGVHTQYF. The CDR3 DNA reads TGTGCCAGCAGTCCTTACTCGACTAGCGGGGGGGTTCATACGCAGTATTTT.

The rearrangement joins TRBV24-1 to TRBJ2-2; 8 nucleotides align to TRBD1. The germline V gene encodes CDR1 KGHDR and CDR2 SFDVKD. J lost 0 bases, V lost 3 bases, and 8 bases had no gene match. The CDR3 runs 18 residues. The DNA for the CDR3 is TGTGCCACCAGTGATCCACCTCCAGGGGGCCCGAACACCGGGGAGCTGTTTTTT. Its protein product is CATSDPPPGGPNTGELFF.

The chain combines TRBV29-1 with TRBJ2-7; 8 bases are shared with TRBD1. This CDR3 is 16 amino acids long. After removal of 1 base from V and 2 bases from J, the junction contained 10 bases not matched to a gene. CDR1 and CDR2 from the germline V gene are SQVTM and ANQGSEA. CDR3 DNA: TGCAGCGTTGAAGTCAGCGGACAGGGTCCTCCCTACGAGCAGTACTTC. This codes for CSVEVSGQGPPYEQYF.

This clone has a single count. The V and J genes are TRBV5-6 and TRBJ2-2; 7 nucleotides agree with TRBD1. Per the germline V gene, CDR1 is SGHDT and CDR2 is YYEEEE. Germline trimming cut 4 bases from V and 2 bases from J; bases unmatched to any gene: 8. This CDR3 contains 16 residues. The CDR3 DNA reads TGTGCCAGCAGCGAACCGACAGGGTTTAACACCGGGGAGCTGTTTTTT. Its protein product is CASSEPTGFNTGELFF.

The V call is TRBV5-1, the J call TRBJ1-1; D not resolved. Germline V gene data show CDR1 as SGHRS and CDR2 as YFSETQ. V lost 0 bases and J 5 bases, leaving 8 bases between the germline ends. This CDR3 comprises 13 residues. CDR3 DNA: TGCGCCAGCAGCTTGGCCGTCGGTACTGAAGCTTTCTTT. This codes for CASSLAVGTEAFF.

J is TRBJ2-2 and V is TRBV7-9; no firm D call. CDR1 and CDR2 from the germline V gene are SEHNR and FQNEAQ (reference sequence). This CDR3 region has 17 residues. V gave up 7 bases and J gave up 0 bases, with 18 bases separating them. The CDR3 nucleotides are TGTGCCAGCACTCGACTTGGCGGATTCGCGAACACCGGGGAGCTGTTTTTT. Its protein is CASTRLGGFANTGELFF.

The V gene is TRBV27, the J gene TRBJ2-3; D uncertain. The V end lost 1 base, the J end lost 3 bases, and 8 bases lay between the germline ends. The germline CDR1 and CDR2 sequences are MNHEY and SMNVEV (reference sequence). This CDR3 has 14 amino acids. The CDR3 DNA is TGTGCCAGCAGTTTATATGGCTTAACAGATACGCAGTATTTT. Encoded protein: CASSLYGLTDTQYF.

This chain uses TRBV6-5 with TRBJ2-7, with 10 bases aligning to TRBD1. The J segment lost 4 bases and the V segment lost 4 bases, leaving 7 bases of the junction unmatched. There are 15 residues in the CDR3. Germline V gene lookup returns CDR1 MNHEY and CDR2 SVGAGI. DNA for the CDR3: TGTGCCAGCAGTTGGACCGGGACAGGGGTTTACGAGCAGTACTTC. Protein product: CASSWTGTGVYEQYF.

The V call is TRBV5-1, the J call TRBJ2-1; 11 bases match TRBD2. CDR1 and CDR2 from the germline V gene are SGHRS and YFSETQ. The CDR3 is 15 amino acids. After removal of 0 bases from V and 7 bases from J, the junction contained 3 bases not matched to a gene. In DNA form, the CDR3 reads TGCGCCAGCAGCTTGGTGTCTAGCGGGGGGAATGAGCAGTTCTTC. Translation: CASSLVSSGGNEQFF.

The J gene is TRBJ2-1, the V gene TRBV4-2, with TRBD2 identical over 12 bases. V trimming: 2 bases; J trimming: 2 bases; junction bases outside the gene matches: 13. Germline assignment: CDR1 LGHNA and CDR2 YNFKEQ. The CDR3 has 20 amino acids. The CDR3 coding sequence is TGTGCCAGCAGCCAAACCCTGCGGACTAGCGGGGTTCCCACCTACAATGAGCAGTTCTTC. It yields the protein CASSQTLRTSGVPTYNEQFF.

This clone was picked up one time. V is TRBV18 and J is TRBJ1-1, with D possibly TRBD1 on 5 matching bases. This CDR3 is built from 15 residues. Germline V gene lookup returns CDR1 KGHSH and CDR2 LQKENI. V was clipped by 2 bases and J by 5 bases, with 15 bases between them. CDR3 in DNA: TGTGCCAGCTCACCAGACAATGGGGGGTGGACTGAAGCTTTCTTT. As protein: CASSPDNGGWTEAFF.

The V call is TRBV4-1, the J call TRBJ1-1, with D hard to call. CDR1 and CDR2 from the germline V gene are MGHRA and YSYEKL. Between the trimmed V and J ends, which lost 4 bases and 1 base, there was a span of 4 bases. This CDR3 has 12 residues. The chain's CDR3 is CASSPGNTEAFF. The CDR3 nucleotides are TGCGCCAGCAGCCCGGGGAACACTGAAGCTTTCTTT.

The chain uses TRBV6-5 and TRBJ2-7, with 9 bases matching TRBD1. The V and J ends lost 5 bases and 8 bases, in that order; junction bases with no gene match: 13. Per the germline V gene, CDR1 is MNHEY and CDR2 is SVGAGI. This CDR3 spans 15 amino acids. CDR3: CASSRGTGRGTKQYF. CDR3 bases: TGTGCCAGCAGTCGAGGGACAGGGAGGGGTACGAAGCAGTACTTC.

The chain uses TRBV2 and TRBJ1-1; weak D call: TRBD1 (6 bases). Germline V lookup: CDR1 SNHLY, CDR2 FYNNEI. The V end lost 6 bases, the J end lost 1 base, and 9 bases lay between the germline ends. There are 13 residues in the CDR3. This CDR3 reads CASRQGTNTEAFF. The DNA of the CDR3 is TGTGCCAGCAGACAGGGAACGAACACTGAAGCTTTCTTT.

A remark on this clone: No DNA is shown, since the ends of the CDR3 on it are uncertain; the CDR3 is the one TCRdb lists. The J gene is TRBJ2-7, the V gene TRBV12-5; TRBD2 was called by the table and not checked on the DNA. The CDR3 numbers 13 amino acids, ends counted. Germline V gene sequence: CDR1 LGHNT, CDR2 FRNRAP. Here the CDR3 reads CASGLGTGGEQYF.

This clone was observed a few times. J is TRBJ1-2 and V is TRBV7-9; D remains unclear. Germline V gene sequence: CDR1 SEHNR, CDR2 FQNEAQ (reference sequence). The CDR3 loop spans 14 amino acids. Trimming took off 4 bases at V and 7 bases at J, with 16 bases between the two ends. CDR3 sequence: CASSSQVSSRGYTF. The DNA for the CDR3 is TGTGCCAGCAGCTCGCAGGTATCCTCGCGTGGCTACACCTTC.

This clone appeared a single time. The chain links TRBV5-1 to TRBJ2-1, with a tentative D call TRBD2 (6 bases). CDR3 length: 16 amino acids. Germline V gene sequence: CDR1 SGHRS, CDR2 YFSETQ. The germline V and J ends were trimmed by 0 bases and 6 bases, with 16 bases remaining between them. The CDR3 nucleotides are TGCGCCAGCAGCTTGGCCGGGGGAATGAGTGGCAATGAGCAGTTCTTC. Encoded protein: CASSLAGGMSGNEQFF.

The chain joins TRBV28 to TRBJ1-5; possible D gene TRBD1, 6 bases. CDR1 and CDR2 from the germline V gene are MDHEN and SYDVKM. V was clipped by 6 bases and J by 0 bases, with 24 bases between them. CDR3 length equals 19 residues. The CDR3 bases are TGTGCCAGCAGCCTCCCGGGACAACTCAACGAGATTAGCAATCAGCCCCAGCATTTT. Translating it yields CASSLPGQLNEISNQPQHF.

The CDR3 sequence is CSVDLLRGRGLGTQYF. CDR3 bases: TGCAGCGTTGATCTTTTAAGGGGGCGAGGGCTTGGGACCCAGTACTTC. V gene TRBV29-1 combines with J gene TRBJ2-5; 7 nucleotides agree with TRBD1. V shed 3 bases and J 7 bases; nucleotides not matched to a gene: 17. Per the germline V gene, CDR1 is SQVTM and CDR2 is ANQGSEA. There are 16 residues in the CDR3. The whole variable domain, filled in from reference TRBV29-1 and TRBJ2-5, reads SAVISQKPSRDICQRGTSLTIQCQVDSQVTMMFWYRQQPGQSLTLIATANQGSEATYESGFVIDKFPISRPNLTFSTLTVSNMSPEDSSIYLCSVDLLRGRGLGTQYFGPGTRLLVL.

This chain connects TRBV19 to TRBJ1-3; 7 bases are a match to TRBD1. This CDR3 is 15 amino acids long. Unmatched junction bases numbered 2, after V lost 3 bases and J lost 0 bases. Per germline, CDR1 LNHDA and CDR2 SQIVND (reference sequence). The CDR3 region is CASSIGTASGNTIYF. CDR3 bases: TGTGCCAGTAGTATCGGGACAGCCTCTGGAAACACCATATATTTT.